Listed below are T cell receptor beta chains from one sample, sequenced in a study of blood T cell repertoires in COVID-19. The assay was immunoSEQ multiplex PCR, and TCRdb's table has in-frame clones only and misses some. This sample yields hundreds of thousands of clones, of which more than 70% are seen a single time; less than 4% belongs to the top ten. The sequenced sample was peripheral blood. Receptors originate from a woman older than 75 with acute or convalescent COVID-19. Each CDR3 is given with its conserved first and last residue. The D gene is left open where the match is weak. Only some rows state a clone size, as once, few, many or a class for expanded clones.

d_gene,abundance,j_gene,len,v_gene,CDR3nt,CDR3aa
TRBD1,-,TRBJ1-1,16,TRBV4-1,TGCGCCAGCAGCCAGTTACAGGGGGTAACGAACACTGAAGCTTTCTTT,CASSQLQGVTNTEAFF
-,few,TRBJ1-1,13,TRBV7-3,TGTGCCAGCAGCTCCAACAGGAACACTGAAGCTTTCTTT,CASSSNRNTEAFF
TRBD1,-,TRBJ2-7,16,TRBV27,TGTGCCAGCAGTGCGAGGGGACAGGGGGGACCCTACGAGCAGTACTTC,CASSARGQGGPYEQYF
-,few,TRBJ1-1,15,TRBV23-1,TGCGCCAGCAGTCAATCTCGGGGGTTCGACACTGAAGCTTTCTTT,CASSQSRGFDTEAFF
-,-,TRBJ1-2,14,TRBV3-1/TRBV3-2,TGTGCCAGCAGCCAAGGGTACGGGAACTATGGCTACACCTTC,CASSQGYGNYGYTF
TRBD2,-,TRBJ2-1,14,TRBV3-1/TRBV3-2,TGTGCCAGCAGCTTGGCCGGGGGGGACAATGAGCAGTTCTTC,CASSLAGGDNEQFF
-,-,TRBJ1-1,14,TRBV29-1,TGCAGCGTCGATCCTCAGTCCCTGAACACTGAAGCTTTCTTT,CSVDPQSLNTEAFF
-,few,TRBJ2-5,15,TRBV7-2,TGTGCCAGCAGCTTGTCCTCGGGAGTTCGGGAGACCCAGTACTTC,CASSLSSGVRETQYF
-,-,TRBJ2-5,15,TRBV5-1,TGCGCCAGCAGCTTGGGAGCGGCAGTTCAAGAGACCCAGTACTTC,CASSLGAAVQETQYF
-,-,TRBJ2-7,15,TRBV6-6,TGTGCCAGCAGTTACAGGGCGGGGGCCTCCTACGAGCAGTACTTC,CASSYRAGASYEQYF
TRBD1,-,TRBJ1-1,14,TRBV29-1,TGCAGCGTCGGGACAGGGGATTGGCTTTCTGAAGCTTTCTTT,CSVGTGDWLSEAFF
TRBD2,-,TRBJ2-5,14,TRBV6-6,TGTGCCAGCAGCCCAACTAGCGCCGCGGAGACCCAGTACTTC,CASSPTSAAETQYF
-,-,TRBJ2-3,18,TRBV9,TGTGCCAGCAGCGTAGATGTCGGGGCAGGGGAATTCACAGATACGCAGTATTTT,CASSVDVGAGEFTDTQYF
-,-,TRBJ1-3,16,TRBV5-1,TGCGCCAGCAGCTTGGCCTCTGTCAGCTCTGGAAACACCATATATTTT,CASSLASVSSGNTIYF
TRBD2,-,TRBJ2-1,14,TRBV11-3,TGTGCCAGCAGCTGGCGGGGGGGAGACAGTGAGCAGTTCTTC,CASSWRGGDSEQFF
-,once,TRBJ1-1,15,TRBV3-1/TRBV3-2,TGTGCCAGCAGCCAAGATCTCAGCAGGGGACCTGAAGCTTTCTTT,CASSQDLSRGPEAFF
-,-,TRBJ2-1,11,TRBV5-1,TGCGCCAGCAGCCGCATGAGTGAGCAGTTCTTC,CASSRMSEQFF
TRBD2,-,TRBJ2-1,15,TRBV6-4,TGTGCCAGCAGCCAGACTAGCGGGGGAGGGAATGAGCAGTTCTTC,CASSQTSGGGNEQFF
-,-,TRBJ2-7,15,TRBV5-5,TGTGCCAGCAGCTTTGTTCCAGACATTACCTACGAGCAGTACTTC,CASSFVPDITYEQYF
-,-,TRBJ1-1,13,TRBV7-9,TGTGCCAGCAGTTTCCCCCAGAACACTGAAGCTTTCTTT,CASSFPQNTEAFF
TRBD2,-,TRBJ2-3,16,TRBV5-1,TGCGCCAGCAGCTTGGGGGCTAGCGGGGGCACAGATACGCAGTATTTT,CASSLGASGGTDTQYF
-,-,TRBJ2-3,12,TRBV11-3,TGTGCCAGCAGCTCCCGGGGGAGTACGCAGTATTTT,CASSSRGSTQYF
TRBD2,-,TRBJ2-3,15,TRBV5-1,TGCGCCAGCAGCCCTGGGACTAGCGGGGGCCCTAGGGAGTATTTT,CASSPGTSGGPREYF
-,-,TRBJ2-3,13,TRBV9,TGTGCCAGCAGCAATAGTGCGGCAGATACGCAGTATTTT,CASSNSAADTQYF
TRBD2,few,TRBJ2-5,15,TRBV6-5,TGTGCCAGCAGTTACACCGGGACTAGAATAGAGACCCAGTACTTC,CASSYTGTRIETQYF
TRBD1,few,TRBJ2-2,17,TRBV7-3,TGTGCCAGCAGACACGGGAACCGGGACAGGAGGCCCGGGGAGCTGTTTTTT,CASRHGNRDRRPGELFF
TRBD2,-,TRBJ2-7,15,TRBV7-2,TGTGCCAGCAGCTTCACGGGGGGACGAGCGTACGAGCAGTACTTC,CASSFTGGRAYEQYF
-,-,TRBJ1-2,15,TRBV11-2,TGTGCCAGCAGCTTAGAGGGACACCAGTACTATGGCTACACCTTC,CASSLEGHQYYGYTF
TRBD2,-,TRBJ2-3,15,TRBV18,TGTGCCAGCTCACCGACTAGCGGGGGGGCAGATACGCAGTATTTT,CASSPTSGGADTQYF
TRBD1,-,TRBJ2-7,14,TRBV7-6,TGTGCCAGCACCCTAGGACAGGGGCTATACGAGCAGTACTTC,CASTLGQGLYEQYF
-,-,TRBJ1-5,15,TRBV2,TGTGCCAGCAGTGATCAGGGGAAGCGAGGCCAGCCCCAGCATTTT,CASSDQGKRGQPQHF
-,-,TRBJ2-5,14,TRBV7-2,TGTGCCAGCAGCTTGGAGCAGGGAGGAGAGACCCAGTACTTC,CASSLEQGGETQYF
TRBD2,-,TRBJ2-7,14,TRBV19,TGTGCCAGTAGTATGACTAGCGGGTTATACGAGCAGTACTTC,CASSMTSGLYEQYF
TRBD1,-,TRBJ2-7,15,TRBV7-9,TGTGCCAGCAGCTATGGTAGGGACAGGGGTTCCGAGCAGTACTTC,CASSYGRDRGSEQYF
-,once,TRBJ2-5,13,TRBV12-3/TRBV12-4,TGTGCCAGCAGTTCCCTCCCCGGGGAGACCCAGTACTTC,CASSSLPGETQYF
-,-,TRBJ1-1,11,TRBV5-1,TGCGCCAGCAGCTACGAGGCTGAAGCTTTCTTT,CASSYEAEAFF
-,-,TRBJ1-3,14,TRBV7-9,TGTGCCAGCAGCTGGGACTCCCGAGGGGACACCATATATTTT,CASSWDSRGDTIYF
TRBD1,once,TRBJ1-6,14,TRBV7-2,TGTGCCAGCAGCTTCAGGGGGCGGAATTCACCCCTCCACTTT,CASSFRGRNSPLHF
TRBD2,-,TRBJ2-2,19,TRBV28,TGTGCCAGCAGTTTGACTAGCGGGACTAGAGTCGCGAACACCGGGGAGCTGTTTTTT,CASSLTSGTRVANTGELFF
TRBD1,-,TRBJ1-2,14,TRBV2,TGTGCCAGCAGTTCGGGACAGTGGAAGAGTGGCTACACCTTC,CASSSGQWKSGYTF
-,-,TRBJ2-2,15,TRBV28,TGTGCCAGCAGCGAACAGGGTGTGAACACCGGGGAGCTGTTTTTT,CASSEQGVNTGELFF
-,once,TRBJ1-3,11,TRBV11-3,TGTGCCAGCAGCAGATCCGGCACCATATATTTT,CASSRSGTIYF
-,-,TRBJ1-2,14,TRBV13,TGTGCCAGCAGCCCCTCCTTTGATGGGGCCCGCTACACCTTC,CASSPSFDGARYTF
-,-,TRBJ1-1,14,TRBV6-2/TRBV6-3,TGTGCCAGCAGTTTGTCTTACATGAACACTGAAGCTTTCTTT,CASSLSYMNTEAFF
TRBD1,few,TRBJ1-2,18,TRBV19,TGTGCCAGTAGTCATGGCCCGGGACAGGGTGGAACTAACTATGGCTACACCTTC,CASSHGPGQGGTNYGYTF
-,-,TRBJ1-6,15,TRBV19,TGTGCCAGTAGTATTCCCGGGGTAATGGATTCACCCCTCCACTTT,CASSIPGVMDSPLHF
-,-,TRBJ1-2,15,TRBV27,TGTGCCAGCAGTCCAACCTGGAGGGCGGACTATGGCTACACCTTC,CASSPTWRADYGYTF
-,-,TRBJ1-6,14,TRBV6-5,TGTGCCAGCAGTTACTCACGGAGGGCTTCACCCCTCCACTTT,CASSYSRRASPLHF
-,-,TRBJ1-5,13,TRBV6-5,TGTGCCAGCACAGGGCGAGGTGGTCAGCCCCAGCATTTT,CASTGRGGQPQHF
TRBD1,-,TRBJ1-6,15,TRBV2,TGTGCCAGCAGAGGGGACAGCTCCTATAATTCACCCCTCCACTTT,CASRGDSSYNSPLHF
-,-,TRBJ1-4,15,TRBV5-4,TGTGCCAGCAGCTTGGACAGTGCAACTAATGAAAAACTGTTTTTT,CASSLDSATNEKLFF